This TCR beta chain was recorded in a study of CD8 T cells in ankylosing spondylitis. General study results and limits: The study identified a TCR beta motif of roughly eight highly homologous variants that appeared characteristic of ankylosing spondylitis blood. The authors reported significant enrichment of disease-linked clones in matched ankylosing spondylitis synovial fluid.

This clonotype was found many times. As yet, its antigen is unknown. CDR1 and CDR2 from the germline V gene are MGHRA and YSYEKL. The V segment lost 7 bases and the J segment 9 bases; nucleotides outside the gene matches: 13. The CDR3 sequence is 15 residues long. TCRdb fed the 5' RACE reads into MiXCR, producing one record per CDR3 protein. The table has approximately 200,000 distinct CDR3 sequences, around 13% seen once; the top ten hold about 15%. The source material was blood, either unsorted or a sorted T cell fraction (not recorded which). This rearrangement joins TRBV4-1 to TRBJ2-1; 9 bases line up with TRBD2. The source is a male donor with ankylosing spondylitis or in good health (not recorded which). As DNA, the CDR3 is TGCGCCAGCACCAAAGGCGGGGGGGCCGGGGGTGAGCAGTTCTTC. This gives the protein CASTKGGGAGGEQFF.